The 28 T cell receptor beta chains reported below all come from one sample, sequenced in a study of CD8 T cells in Susac syndrome. Reverse transcription of about 0.45 to 1 ug RNA was performed with random hexamers. One entry per CDR3 protein results from TCRdb running MiXCR on the immunoSEQ multiplex PCR reads. Counted here are tens of thousands of distinct CDR3 sequences, approximately 95% occurring once; the ten biggest clones make up roughly 0.5%. The sample consisted of CD8+ T cells from PBMCs. Source of these receptors: a human donor with Susac syndrome.

The chain is built from TRBV5-1 and TRBJ1-2; D is unresolved. The CDR3 loop spans 14 amino acids. V lost 1 base and J 3 bases, leaving 10 bases between the germline ends. CDR1 is SGHRS, CDR2 YFSETQ, per germline. CDR3 loop: CASSLTGIDYGYTF. CDR3 in DNA: TGCGCCAGCAGCTTGACGGGGATTGACTATGGCTACACCTTC. Looking up the rest from reference TRBV5-1 and TRBJ1-2 gives the full variable domain: KAGVTQTPRYLIKTRGQQVTLSCSPISGHRSVSWYQQTPGQGLQFLFEYFSETQRNKGNFPGRFSGRQFSNSRSEMNVSTLELGDSALYLCASSLTGIDYGYTFGSGTRLTVV.

The genes are TRBV12-3 or TRBV12-4 and TRBJ1-5; D ambiguous. CDR3 length equals 12 residues. Trimming took off 6 bases at V and 4 bases at J, with 7 bases between the two ends. CDR3 loop: CASRDGNQPQHF. CDR3 coding DNA: TGTGCCAGCAGAGACGGGAATCAGCCCCAGCATTTT.

The chain is built from TRBV6-2 or TRBV6-3 and TRBJ2-2; D could derive from TRBD1 or TRBD2 (5 bases each). The CDR3 has 15 residues. CDR1 and CDR2 from the germline V gene are MNHEY and SVGEGT. V lost 7 bases and J 5 bases, leaving 17 bases between the germline ends. CDR3: CASKVGRTSTGELFF. The DNA for the CDR3 is TGTGCCAGCAAAGTGGGACGGACGAGTACCGGGGAGCTGTTTTTT.

The chain is built from TRBV5-5 and TRBJ2-7; D may correspond to TRBD1 or TRBD2 (5 bases each). Germline loops: CDR1 SGHKS, CDR2 YYEKEE (reference sequence). V was clipped by 5 bases and J by 4 bases, with 13 bases between them. The CDR3 spans 13 residues. This chain's CDR3 is CASSLGTYYEQYF. The CDR3 nucleotides read TGTGCCAGCAGTCTCGGGACCTATTACGAGCAGTACTTC. Full variable domain (rest looked up from reference TRBV5-5 and TRBJ2-7): DAGVTQSPTHLIKTRGQQVTLRCSPISGHKSVSWYQQVLGQGPQFIFQYYEKEERGRGNFPDRFSARQFPNYSSELNVNALLLGDSALYLCASSLGTYYEQYFGPGTRLTVT.

The chain uses TRBV5-1 and TRBJ2-1; D not resolved. Germline loops: CDR1 SGHRS, CDR2 YFSETQ. Trimming pared 6 bases from V and 2 bases from J, leaving 9 bases between. The CDR3 sequence is 13 residues long. The CDR3, as DNA: TGCGCCAGCACTTTGGACCCCTACAATGAGCAGTTCTTC. Its translation is CASTLDPYNEQFF.

The V call is TRBV6-5, the J call TRBJ1-1; no firm D call. Germline values: CDR1 MNHEY, CDR2 SVGAGI. The V end was cut by 2 bases, the J end by 1 base, with 8 bases between. This CDR3 region has 14 residues. CDR3 sequence reads: CASSYGWANTEAFF. CDR3 DNA: TGTGCCAGCAGTTACGGGTGGGCGAACACTGAAGCTTTCTTT.

V gene TRBV7-6 combines with J gene TRBJ2-1; 7 bases map to TRBD1. The V segment lost 2 bases and the J segment 3 bases; nucleotides outside the gene matches: 10. Germline V gene lookup returns CDR1 SGHVS and CDR2 FNYEAQ. This CDR3 contains 17 residues. As DNA, the CDR3 is TGTGCCAGCAGCTTATACCCTCCGGGACAGATCTACAATGAGCAGTTCTTC. Translating it yields CASSLYPPGQIYNEQFF.

The J gene is TRBJ2-7, the V gene TRBV12-3 or TRBV12-4, with a weak D call TRBD1 (6 bases). V lost 5 bases, J lost 7 bases, and 21 bases lay in between. The CDR3 covers 15 residues. The CDR3 loop is CASSLETGRREEQYF. The CDR3 DNA follows: TGTGCCAGCAGTCTCGAGACAGGTAGGAGAGAAGAGCAGTACTTC.

CDR3 protein: CASSVDRVTANTEAFF. CDR3 bases: TGTGCCAGCAGCGTAGACCGTGTGACGGCGAACACTGAAGCTTTCTTT. The gene calls are TRBV9 and TRBJ1-1; D is unclear. CDR1 SGDLS and CDR2 YYNGEE come from the germline V gene. Trimming cost V 0 bases and J 1 base, with 13 bases left between them. This CDR3 spans 16 amino acids.

The V call is TRBV7-8, the J call TRBJ2-1; D may be TRBD1 (6 bases). The CDR3 is made up of 12 amino acids. Looked up from germline, CDR1 is SGHVS and CDR2 is FQNEAQ. Trimming cost V 5 bases and J 10 bases, with 12 bases left between them. The CDR3 DNA sequence: TGTGCCAGCAGCCTGGGACACCTGGAGCAGTTCTTC. Amino acid sequence: CASSLGHLEQFF.

The chain uses TRBV12-3 or TRBV12-4 and TRBJ1-5; D remains unclear. The germline V and J ends were trimmed by 3 bases and 2 bases, with 14 bases remaining between them. The CDR3 runs to 16 residues. The CDR3 nucleotides read TGTGCCAGCAGTTTTGGACCTCCTGAGGGCAATCAGCCCCAGCATTTT. Amino acid sequence: CASSFGPPEGNQPQHF.

The rearrangement joins TRBV13 to TRBJ2-7, with D hard to call. The ends were cut back, 1 base at V and 5 bases at J, with 9 bases in the middle. The CDR3 is 13 amino acids. Per the germline V gene, CDR1 is PRHDT and CDR2 is FYEKMQ (reference sequence). In DNA form, the CDR3 reads TGTGCCAGCAGCTTAGAACTTAGGAACGAGCAGTACTTC. This sequence encodes CASSLELRNEQYF.

The chain recombines TRBV7-9 with TRBJ2-3; D is ambiguous. Germline assignment: CDR1 SEHNR and CDR2 FQNEAQ (reference sequence). The V end was cut by 5 bases, the J end by 4 bases, with 10 bases between. This CDR3 comprises 13 residues. Written as DNA, the CDR3 is TGTGCCAGCAGCAGCCACCCGGCAGATACGCAGTATTTT. Its protein product is CASSSHPADTQYF.

The V gene is TRBV13, the J gene TRBJ1-2; D gene ambiguous. The V gene's germline CDR1 is PRHDT and CDR2 FYEKMQ (reference sequence). The V end lost 0 bases, the J end lost 4 bases, and 9 bases lay between the germline ends. This CDR3 has 14 amino acids. The CDR3 bases are TGTGCCAGCAGCTTAGGCCTGGGCGCCTATGGCTACACCTTC. This translates into CASSLGLGAYGYTF.

The chain employs TRBV14 and TRBJ2-3; D is possibly TRBD1 (5 bases). V shed 3 bases and J shed 4 bases, with 14 bases lying between them. Germline values: CDR1 SGHDN, CDR2 FVKESK. The CDR3 consists of 15 residues. This chain's CDR3 is CASSQPFDRADTQYF. CDR3 in DNA: TGTGCCAGCAGCCAGCCCTTTGACAGAGCAGATACGCAGTATTTT.

The chain couples TRBV7-2 to TRBJ2-3; 12 bases align to TRBD2. The CDR3 runs 15 residues. V lost 5 bases, J lost 4 bases, and 4 bases stayed unmatched. Germline V gene sequence: CDR1 SGHTA, CDR2 FQGNSA. CDR3 protein: CASSQTSGGADTQYF. CDR3 nucleotides: TGTGCCAGCAGCCAGACTAGCGGGGGCGCAGATACGCAGTATTTT.

DNA of the CDR3: TGCGCCAGCAGCTTGGCCACTAGCGGTCCCTACAATGAGCAGTTCTTC. It encodes CASSLATSGPYNEQFF. J is TRBJ2-1 and V is TRBV5-1, with TRBD2 matching 8 bases. V was clipped by 0 bases and J by 2 bases; unmatched bases: 4. The CDR3 is 16 amino acids. The germline V gene encodes CDR1 SGHRS and CDR2 YFSETQ.

The rearrangement joins TRBV18 to TRBJ2-1; a possible D gene is TRBD1 (6 bases). The V gene lost 5 bases and the J gene lost 5 bases, with 16 bases spanning the gap. Looked up from germline, CDR1 is KGHSH and CDR2 is LQKENI. The CDR3 has 15 amino acids. The CDR3 DNA reads as TGTGCCAGCTCAAAGTCCCAGGGGAGTAACAATGAGCAGTTCTTC. Its protein is CASSKSQGSNNEQFF.

This rearrangement joins TRBV20-1 to TRBJ2-7; 9 nucleotides match TRBD1. This CDR3 has 14 amino acids. CDR1 and CDR2 (germline): DFQATT, SNEGSKA (reference sequence). V dropped 2 bases and J dropped 5; count of bases not matched to a gene: 7. The CDR3 DNA reads TGCAGTGCTAGACCAACGGGACAGGGCAACGAGCAGTACTTC. Translation: CSARPTGQGNEQYF.

This clonotype came up a few times. The V call is TRBV9, the J call TRBJ2-7; maybe TRBD2 (5 bases). Trimming shortened V by 0 bases and J by 4 bases, and 17 bases separated the two germline ends. From germline, CDR1 is SGDLS and CDR2 YYNGEE. The CDR3 runs to 16 residues. CDR3 sequence: CASSVEPASRGYEQYF. Written as DNA, the CDR3 is TGTGCCAGCAGCGTAGAACCTGCGAGCCGGGGATACGAGCAGTACTTC.

The genes are TRBV6-2 or TRBV6-3 and TRBJ2-2; no reliable D call. V lost 8 bases and J 9 bases, leaving 22 bases between the germline ends. Germline lookup yields CDR1 MNHEY and CDR2 SVGEGT. CDR3 length: 15 residues. CDR3 amino acids: CASGIMGPLSRELFF. For the CDR3, the DNA is TGTGCCAGCGGAATAATGGGTCCTCTTTCGCGGGAGCTGTTTTTT.

The rearrangement links TRBV9 to TRBJ2-1, with 9 bases fitting TRBD2. V was pared by 0 bases and J by 8 bases, with 9 bases of the junction left unmatched. Germline V gives CDR1 SGDLS, CDR2 YYNGEE. The CDR3 covers 16 residues. The CDR3 region is CASSVAERGARDEQFF. CDR3 DNA sequence: TGTGCCAGCAGCGTAGCTGAGCGGGGGGCCAGGGATGAGCAGTTCTTC. Looking up the rest from reference TRBV9 and TRBJ2-1 gives the full variable domain: DSGVTQTPKHLITATGQRVTLRCSPRSGDLSVYWYQQSLDQGLQFLIQYYNGEERAKGNILERFSAQQFPDLHSELNLSSLELGDSALYFCASSVAERGARDEQFFGPGTRLTVL.

In this sample, this clonotype turned up once. The chain couples TRBV4-3 to TRBJ2-7; 11 nucleotides line up with TRBD2. Trimming at V came to 1 base and at J to 4 bases, leaving 3 bases not matched to a gene. This CDR3 region has 15 residues. Germline V gene lookup returns CDR1 LGHNA and CDR2 YSLEER. This CDR3 is CASSQGSSGGYEQYF. The CDR3 DNA reads as TGCGCCAGCAGCCAAGGGTCTAGCGGGGGGTACGAGCAGTACTTC.

The rearrangement links TRBV25-1 to TRBJ2-7; unclear D gene. V dropped 5 bases and J dropped 4 bases, with 12 bases sitting between them. From germline, CDR1 is MGHDK and CDR2 SYGVNS. The CDR3 is made up of 13 amino acids. The DNA for the CDR3 is TGTGCCAGCAGTAAGCCAGAAATTTACGAGCAGTACTTC. Translating gives CASSKPEIYEQYF.

The V call is TRBV12-5, the J call TRBJ2-2, with 7 bases fitting TRBD1. The germline V gene encodes CDR1 LGHNT and CDR2 FRNRAP. The CDR3 extends over 16 amino acids. The junction had 7 bases not matched to a gene; V was cut back by 4 bases and J by 2 bases. The CDR3 DNA reads TGTGCTAGTGGTTGGTCGGGACAGTACAACACCGGGGAGCTGTTTTTT. This encodes CASGWSGQYNTGELFF.

V is TRBV20-1 and J is TRBJ1-1; D is undetermined. CDR3 length equals 11 residues. Germline V lookup: CDR1 DFQATT, CDR2 SNEGSKA (reference sequence). Trimming removed 5 bases from V and 7 bases from J, with 11 bases in between. CDR3 protein: CSAPKGFEAFF. CDR3 bases: TGCAGTGCTCCCAAGGGATTTGAAGCTTTCTTT.

V and J are TRBV12-3 or TRBV12-4 and TRBJ2-1; no clear D. The CDR3 spans 13 residues. Trimming cost V 0 bases and J 10 bases, with 10 bases left between them. The CDR3 region has the DNA TGTGCCAGCAGTTTAGCAATAGCAGGCGAGCAGTTCTTC. Amino acids: CASSLAIAGEQFF.

The genes are TRBV9 and TRBJ1-6, with TRBD1 as a possible D gene (5 bases). V lost 7 bases and J 7 bases, leaving 18 bases between the germline ends. Germline CDR1 reads SGDLS; CDR2 reads YYNGEE. The CDR3 length is 15 residues. Here the CDR3 DNA reads TGTGCCAGCGGTGGGGGGGGTGATTGGAATTCACCCCTCCACTTT. This codes for CASGGGGDWNSPLHF.